This T cell receptor beta chain was documented in a study of cytomegalovirus exposure and HLA in healthy donors. Overall study findings and caveats: The authors reported that TCR beta sequences could predict HLA-A and HLA-B alleles. These predictions were accurate for most subjects in the first cohort.

Amplification used 60 Vbeta primers and 13 Jbeta primers. Here immunoSEQ multiplex PCR was the method, and the copy in TCRdb shows in-frame clones only, minus some. In the table there are more than 95,000 clones, around 78% of which are singletons. This CDR3 is 15 amino acids long. V dropped 2 bases and J dropped 8 bases, with 16 bases sitting between them. Germline V gene lookup returns CDR1 MNHEY and CDR2 SVGAGI. As concerns this clone: Its antigen is not known.

Sequencing input: PBMCs. This sequence joins TRBV6-5 and TRBJ2-1, with no clear D. This clonotype originated in a young man in good health and CMV-seropositive. CDR3 nucleotides: TGTGCCAGCAGTTACAATCCGACCACGAGCGATGAGCAGTTCTTC. Protein: CASSYNPTTSDEQFF.